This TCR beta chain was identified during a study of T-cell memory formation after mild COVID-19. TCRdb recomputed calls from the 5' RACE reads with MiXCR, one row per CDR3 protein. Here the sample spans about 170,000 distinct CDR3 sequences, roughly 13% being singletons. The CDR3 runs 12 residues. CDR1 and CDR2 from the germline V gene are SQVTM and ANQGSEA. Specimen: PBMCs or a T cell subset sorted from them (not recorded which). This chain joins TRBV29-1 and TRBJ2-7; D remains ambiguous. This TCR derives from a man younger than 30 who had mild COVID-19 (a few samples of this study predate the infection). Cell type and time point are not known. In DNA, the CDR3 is TGCAGCCTTGACCCATTAGACTACGAGCAGTACGTC. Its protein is CSLDPLDYEQYV.